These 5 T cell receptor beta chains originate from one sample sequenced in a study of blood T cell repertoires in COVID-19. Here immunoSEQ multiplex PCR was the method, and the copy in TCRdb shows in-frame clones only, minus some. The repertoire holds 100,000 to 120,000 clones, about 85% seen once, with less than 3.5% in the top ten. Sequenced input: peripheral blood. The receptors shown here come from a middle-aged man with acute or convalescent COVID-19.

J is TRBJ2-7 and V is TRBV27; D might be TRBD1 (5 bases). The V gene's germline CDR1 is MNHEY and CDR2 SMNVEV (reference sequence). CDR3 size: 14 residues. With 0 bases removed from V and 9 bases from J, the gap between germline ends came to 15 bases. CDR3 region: CASSLSGLGERQYF. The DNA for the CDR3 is TGTGCCAGCAGTTTATCGGGGTTAGGGGAACGGCAGTACTTC.

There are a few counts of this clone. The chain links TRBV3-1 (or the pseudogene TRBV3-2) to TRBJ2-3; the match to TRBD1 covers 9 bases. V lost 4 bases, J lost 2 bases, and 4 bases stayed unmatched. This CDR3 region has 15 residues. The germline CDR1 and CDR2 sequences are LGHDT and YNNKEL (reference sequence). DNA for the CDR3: TGTGCCAGCAGCCCGGGACAGGGAACCACAGATACGCAGTATTTT. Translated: CASSPGQGTTDTQYF.

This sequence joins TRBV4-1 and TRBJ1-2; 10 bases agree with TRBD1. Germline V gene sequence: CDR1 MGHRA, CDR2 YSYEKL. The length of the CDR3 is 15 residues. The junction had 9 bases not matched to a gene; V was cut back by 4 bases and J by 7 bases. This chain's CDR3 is CASSRDLTGGVGYTF. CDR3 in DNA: TGCGCCAGCAGCCGGGACCTGACAGGGGGCGTTGGCTACACCTTC.

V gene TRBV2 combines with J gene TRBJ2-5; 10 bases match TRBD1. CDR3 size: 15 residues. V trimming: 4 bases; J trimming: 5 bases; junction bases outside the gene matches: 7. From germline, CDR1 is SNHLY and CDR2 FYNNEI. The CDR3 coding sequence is TGTGCCAGCAGTGGAGGGACAGGGGAGGGCGAGACCCAGTACTTC. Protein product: CASSGGTGEGETQYF.

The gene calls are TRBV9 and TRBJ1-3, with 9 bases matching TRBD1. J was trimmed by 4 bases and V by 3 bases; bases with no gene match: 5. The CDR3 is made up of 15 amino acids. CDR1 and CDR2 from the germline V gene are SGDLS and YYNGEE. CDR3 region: CASSDQTGGGNTIYF. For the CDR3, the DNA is TGTGCCAGCAGCGACCAGACAGGGGGAGGAAACACCATATATTTT.